What follows is one T cell receptor beta chain and its context. Clones were sequenced by immunoSEQ multiplex PCR, and TCRdb holds only the in-frame ones, with some missing. This sample has around 180,000 clones; roughly nine tenths occur once, and the top ten carry less than 25%. The CDR3 length is 15 residues. Germline V lookup: CDR1 LGHNA, CDR2 YSLEER. V lost 0 bases, J lost 3 bases, and 5 bases stayed unmatched. This specimen comes from a study of blood T cell repertoires in COVID-19. The chain joins TRBV4-3 to TRBJ2-7, with 7 bases lining up with TRBD1. The origin of this receptor is a man in his sixties or seventies with active or convalescent COVID-19. The specimen sequenced was peripheral blood. CDR3 residues: CASSQDRQGDYEQYF. The CDR3 DNA is TGCGCCAGCAGCCAAGATCGTCAGGGGGACTACGAGCAGTACTTC.